Described below is a single T cell receptor (beta chain) sequence and its context. The antigen is unknown. The V and J ends lost 2 bases and 4 bases respectively, with 15 bases between them. Germline lookup yields CDR1 SGHAT and CDR2 FQNNGV. The CDR3 covers 15 residues. The data derive from a study of fetal regulatory T cell absence and autoimmunity. About the research overall: The IPEX patients lacked clinical diabetes but had exocrine pancreas autoimmunity.

Findings and caveats of the study: Compared with cord blood, pancreas showed oligoclonal TCR enrichment, some clones over 95-fold.

The survey-level immunoSEQ assay was used. TCRdb's copy holds only in-frame clones and misses some; the assay was immunoSEQ multiplex PCR. The sample holds more than 85,000 clones, around 72% seen once. The sequencing sample was made of pancreas tissue. The genes are TRBV11-2 and TRBJ2-7; the D call may be TRBD1 or TRBD2 (6 bases each). This clonotype was obtained from a male donor with IPEX syndrome. The CDR3 loop reads CASSLSTRGGYEQYF. The CDR3 bases are TGTGCCAGCAGCTTATCAACTCGAGGGGGGTACGAGCAGTACTTC.